Below, 13 T cell receptor beta chains from the same sample are listed, as sequenced in a study of blood T cell repertoires in COVID-19. Generated by immunoSEQ multiplex PCR, the TCRdb table keeps only in-frame clones and is missing some. Here the sample spans almost 400,000 clones, nearly 90% being singletons. What was sequenced was PBMCs or T cells enriched from blood (not recorded which). All receptors derive from a woman in her twenties or thirties who had recovered from COVID-19.

V gene TRBV5-8 combines with J gene TRBJ1-2, with D possibly being TRBD1 (6 bases). The CDR3 runs to 13 residues. CDR1 is SGHTS and CDR2 is YDEGEE in the germline V gene. Trimming took off 2 bases at V and 8 bases at J, with 13 bases between the two ends. The DNA for the CDR3 is TGTGCCAGCAGCTTAGGGGCAGGGGAAGGCTACACCTTC. Protein sequence: CASSLGAGEGYTF.

V gene TRBV11-3 combines with J gene TRBJ2-5; the match to TRBD2 covers 12 bases. Germline V gene lookup returns CDR1 SGHNT and CDR2 YENEEA. The CDR3 totals 20 residues. V dropped 0 bases and J dropped 0; count of bases not matched to a gene: 11. The CDR3 sequence: CASSLDDELAGGAYQETQYF. CDR3 sequence (DNA): TGTGCCAGCAGCTTAGACGACGAACTAGCGGGGGGTGCATACCAAGAGACCCAGTACTTC.

This chain joins TRBV7-9 and TRBJ1-6, with TRBD1 identical over 12 bases. Germline CDR1 SEHNR, CDR2 FQNEAQ (reference sequence). The CDR3 spans 17 residues. The V and J ends lost 1 base and 9 bases, in that order; junction bases with no gene match: 7. The DNA of the CDR3 is TGTGCCAGCAGCTTAGGCCTTTGGGACAGGGGGCTTTCACCCCTCCACTTT. Translated: CASSLGLWDRGLSPLHF. Variable domain in full (rest from reference TRBV7-9 and TRBJ1-6): DTGVSQNPRHKITKRGQNVTFRCDPISEHNRLYWYRQTLGQGPEFLTYFQNEAQLEKSRLLSDRFSAERPKGSFSTLEIQRTEQGDSAMYLCASSLGLWDRGLSPLHFGNGTRLTVT.

The chain recombines TRBV20-1 with TRBJ2-3, with 11 bases aligning to TRBD2. Losses at the gene ends were 3 bases for V and 0 bases for J; bases not matched to a gene: 20. The germline V gene has CDR1 DFQATT and CDR2 SNEGSKA (reference sequence). The CDR3 contains 21 residues. DNA for the CDR3: TGCAGTGCTAGTGGCCTAGCGGGAGGCCTTCTAATGCGGACTAGCACAGATACGCAGTATTTT. Protein product: CSASGLAGGLLMRTSTDTQYF.

The rearrangement links TRBV5-4 to TRBJ1-2; no firm D call. Trimming removed 4 bases at V and 2 bases at J, with 15 bases between. From germline, CDR1 is SGHNT and CDR2 YYREEE (reference sequence). The CDR3 loop spans 15 amino acids. The CDR3, as DNA: TGTGCCAGCAGCCTGCCCTCCCCGGGGAACTATGGCTACACCTTC. Protein product: CASSLPSPGNYGYTF.

This clone was found a few times. This sequence joins TRBV30 and TRBJ1-1; tentative D call: TRBD1 (6 bases). The CDR3 covers 13 residues. Germline V gene sequence: CDR1 GTSNPN, CDR2 SVGIG (reference sequence). V shed 5 bases and J shed 2 bases, with 12 bases lying between them. The CDR3 sequence: CAWAGTHNTEAFF. The CDR3 coding sequence is TGTGCCTGGGCCGGGACACATAACACTGAAGCTTTCTTT.

This chain connects TRBV6-5 to TRBJ2-2; 9 bases match TRBD2. V lost 0 bases, J lost 6 bases, and 5 bases stayed unmatched. CDR1 is MNHEY, CDR2 SVGAGI, per germline. The CDR3 is 16 residues long. In DNA, the CDR3 is TGTGCCAGCAGTTACTCTTTAGCGGGAGTGGCCGGGGAGCTGTTTTTT. Translating gives CASSYSLAGVAGELFF.

This chain links TRBV6-1 with TRBJ2-7; D ambiguous. Germline-derived CDR1 and CDR2 are MNHNS and SASEGT. CDR3 length: 11 amino acids. Trimming removed 2 bases from V and 9 bases from J, with 8 bases in between. The CDR3 spells CASSENLWQYF. As DNA, the CDR3 is TGTGCCAGCAGTGAAAATTTATGGCAGTACTTC.

V gene TRBV6-5 combines with J gene TRBJ2-6, with TRBD2 as a possible D gene (6 bases). The germline V and J ends were trimmed by 5 bases and 2 bases, with 10 bases remaining between them. This CDR3 region has 15 residues. Per the germline V gene, CDR1 is MNHEY and CDR2 is SVGAGI. The CDR3 bases are TGTGCCAGCAGTCGGGGAGGTACTGGGGCCAACGTCCTGACTTTC. It encodes CASSRGGTGANVLTF.

The V call is TRBV5-6, the J call TRBJ2-3, with D unresolved. This CDR3 spans 14 amino acids. The germline CDR1 and CDR2 sequences are SGHDT and YYEEEE. V shed 0 bases and J shed 2 bases, with 7 bases lying between them. CDR3 protein: CASSLDIFTDTQYF. The DNA of the CDR3 is TGTGCCAGCAGCTTGGACATTTTCACAGATACGCAGTATTTT.

The rearrangement joins TRBV19 to TRBJ1-2, with TRBD1 matching 7 bases. From germline, CDR1 is LNHDA and CDR2 SQIVND (reference sequence). The CDR3 sequence is 14 residues long. V trimming: 5 bases; J trimming: 4 bases; junction bases outside the gene matches: 7. The chain's CDR3 is CASSPGQSLYGYTF. The CDR3 bases are TGTGCCAGTAGTCCGGGACAGAGCCTCTATGGCTACACCTTC.

CDR3: CASSLVGSLNTEAFF. CDR3 DNA sequence: TGTGCCAGCAGCTTGGTCGGGAGTCTGAACACTGAAGCTTTCTTT. The V call is TRBV5-4, the J call TRBJ1-1; D unresolved. CDR3 size: 15 residues. The V and J ends lost 0 bases and 0 bases respectively, with 9 bases between them. Germline lookup yields CDR1 SGHNT and CDR2 YYREEE (reference sequence).

V is TRBV3-1 (or the pseudogene TRBV3-2) and J is TRBJ1-5, with D unclear. V lost 0 bases and J lost 7, with 10 bases in between. Per germline, CDR1 LGHDT and CDR2 YNNKEL (reference sequence). The CDR3 sequence is 14 residues long. The CDR3 nucleotides read TGTGCCAGCAGCCAAGACGGTATTAACCAGCCCCAGCATTTT. Its protein product is CASSQDGINQPQHF.